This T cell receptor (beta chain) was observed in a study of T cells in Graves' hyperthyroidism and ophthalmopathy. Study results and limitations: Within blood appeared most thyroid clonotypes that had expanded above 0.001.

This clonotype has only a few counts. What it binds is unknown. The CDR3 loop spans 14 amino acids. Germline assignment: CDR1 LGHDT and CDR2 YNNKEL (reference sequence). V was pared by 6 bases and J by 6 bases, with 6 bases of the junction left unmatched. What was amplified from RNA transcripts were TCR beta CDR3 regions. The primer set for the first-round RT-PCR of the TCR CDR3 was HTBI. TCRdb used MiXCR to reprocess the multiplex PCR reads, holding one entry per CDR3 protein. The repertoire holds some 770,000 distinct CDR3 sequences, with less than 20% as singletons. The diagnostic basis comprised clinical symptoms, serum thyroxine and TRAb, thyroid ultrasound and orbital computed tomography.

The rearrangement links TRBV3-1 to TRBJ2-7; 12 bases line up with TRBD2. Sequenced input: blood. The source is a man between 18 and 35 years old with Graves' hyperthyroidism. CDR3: CASSRLAGETEQYF. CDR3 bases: TGTGCCAGCAGTCGACTAGCGGGAGAGACCGAGCAGTACTTC.